A selection of T cell receptor beta chains follows, all from one sample in a study of post-analysis software for immune sequencing data. TCRdb processed the PCR reads anew with MiXCR; each CDR3 protein has one entry. The table records 800,000 to 950,000 distinct CDR3 sequences, about 53% of them present only once. Sequencing used blood. The receptors shown here come from a girl aged 5 to 17 with multiple sclerosis. The CDR3 runs from the conserved cysteine through the conserved F or W. The D gene is left open where the match is weak. Only some rows state a clone size, as once, few, many or a class for expanded clones.

TGTGCCAGCAGCCAGGACAGGCGTGCAACTAATGAAAAACTGTTTTTT	CASSQDRRATNEKLFF	TRBV2	TRBJ1-4	-	TRBD1
TGTGCCAGCAGCCGAACCGACAGGGGTTGGGATCAGCCCCAGCATTTT	CASSRTDRGWDQPQHF	TRBV12-3/TRBV12-4	TRBJ1-5	many	TRBD1
TGCGCCAGCAGCTTGCGCCCAGTCGCAACTAATGAAAAACTGTTTTTT	CASSLRPVATNEKLFF	TRBV5-1	TRBJ1-4	-	-
TGCAGCGTTACAGGGGGCCGCGGCAATCAGCCCCAGCATTTT	CSVTGGRGNQPQHF	TRBV29-1	TRBJ1-5	few	TRBD1
TGTGCCAGCAGCATCCCAGGGTCGGAAAAACTGTTTTTT	CASSIPGSEKLFF	TRBV7-9	TRBJ1-4	-	-
TGTGCCAGCAGTGGCGCGTTGTACGGCACAGATACGCAGTATTTT	CASSGALYGTDTQYF	TRBV6-1	TRBJ2-3	-	-
TGTGCCAGCACCAAACAGGGCGATCAGCCCCAGCATTTT	CASTKQGDQPQHF	TRBV6-6	TRBJ1-5	-	-
TGTGCCAGCAGAAAGGACAGAGCTAACTATGGCTACACCTTC	CASRKDRANYGYTF	TRBV12-3/TRBV12-4	TRBJ1-2	-	-
TGTGCCAGCAGCACAATTCCGAGCGGGAGTCGAGAGACCCAGTACTTC	CASSTIPSGSRETQYF	TRBV7-9	TRBJ2-5	-	TRBD2
TGTGCCAGCAGTTTAGAGCAGGGACTGCCCTACGAGCAGTACTTC	CASSLEQGLPYEQYF	TRBV12-3/TRBV12-4	TRBJ2-7	few	-
TGTGCCAGCAGTTTCCGCTATGCGCAGTATTTT	CASSFRYAQYF	TRBV12-3/TRBV12-4	TRBJ2-3	-	-
TGTGCCAGCAGCGGCCGTCTAGGGGCCAACGTCCTGACTTTC	CASSGRLGANVLTF	TRBV9	TRBJ2-6	few	-
TGTGCCAGCAGCCGAGGGGGGACAGCGGACAATGAGCAGTTCTTC	CASSRGGTADNEQFF	TRBV12-3/TRBV12-4	TRBJ2-1	once	-